This T cell receptor (beta chain) came from a study of identical twins listed by TCRdb under 2016. Regarding the study in general: TCR alpha and beta repertoires from monozygotic twins, unrelated adults of various ages and cord blood were deep-sequenced to test whether fetal clonotypes persist. To rule out contamination, the twin experiments were replicated at different times with different library preparation protocols. The paper as a whole reports these results and caveats: Zero-insertion analyses could be partly confounded by invariant T cells such as MAIT and iNKT, though diverse VJ usage argued against such confounding for most clonotypes. Compared with coincidental sharing between unrelated individuals, out-of-frame TCR alpha sequences shared between twins had an excess of sequences with low generation probability. Conclusions relied on cross-sectional statistical analysis, since the same donors could not be followed over many years. Abundant cord blood beta clonotypes had fewer insertions, young adult naive repertoires showed a similar but weaker trend, and memory repertoires showed no such trend. Out-of-frame TCR alpha sharing in monozygotic twins was systematically underestimated by recombination models, whereas sharing between unrelated individuals was in agreement with the recombination models. In beta out-of-frame sequences, excess twin sharing was weaker, because having fewer shared sequences lowered the signal-to-noise ratio.

The library was prepared using 5' RACE. The instrument was an Illumina HiSeq 2000. Template switching added a universal primer binding site, and the final cDNA carried a unique molecular identifier that allowed TCR cDNA molecules to be counted accurately. Specific primers in the conserved constant-segment region were used to synthesize first-strand cDNA for TCR alpha and beta chains. Each cDNA library was double barcoded, with a SMART-Mk sample barcode plus Illumina barcodes, to control for contamination. Two successive PCR steps introduced TruSeq adapter sequences along with Illumina sample barcodes. TCR alpha and beta cDNA libraries were sequenced on the Illumina HiSeq platform with custom primers. In the original analysis: Unique molecular identifiers were extracted from raw reads with MiGEC, and CDR3 positions were determined with MiXCR. Recombination models were inferred per individual with the repgenHMM and IGoR tools using an EM algorithm. Shared clonotypes were analyzed with the tcR package in R, and sharing was normalized by the product of cloneset sizes. Out-of-frame nonproductive sequences were analyzed to study raw recombination free of thymic and clonal selection effects. TCRdb reran the public reads through fastp at Q25 and MiXCR, keeping productive beta chains. Here each entry gathers all rows of one CDR3 protein and keeps the most common genes and DNA. The V and J calls come from TCRdb's annotation, not from the publication. Within this sample are hundreds of thousands of distinct CDR3 sequences, with about 20% of them counted one time only. The top ten constitute around 4.4% of the sample.

This clonotype was counted a few times. This clone's antigen is unknown. The input lacks base qualities; no much larger clone sits a single base away. Every donor was a healthy Caucasian. The twin cohort consisted of three pairs of female monozygotic twins, all aged about 18 to 30 years. RNA for TCR libraries was isolated from peripheral blood mononuclear cells. From cysteine to phenylalanine, the CDR3 is 12 amino acids long. Only the CDR3 DNA is retained, 36 bases long and in frame from the first base. Via the germline V gene, CDR1 is SQVTM and CDR2 ANQGSEA. Between the V and J ends, shortened by 1 base and 4 bases respectively, the junction contains 8 bases. These same records also appear under a second study, on T cells expressing NK-cell markers. Reported in the second study: TCR beta-chain repertoires were profiled in sorted CD3+CD56+NKG2C+, CD3+CD56+NKG2C- and CD3+CD56-NKG2C+ T-cell subsets from several donors. Of the eight sequenced donors, seven were found to be HCMV-seropositive and one was found to be HCMV-seronegative. In several experiments an anti-gammadeltaTCR antibody was added to restrict sorting to alphabetaTCR-expressing T cells. In over 5 donors, the dominant CD3+CD56+NKG2C+ clonotypes were among the top 10 CD8+ clonotypes and accounted for roughly 1.0-7.5% of CD8+ T cells. Those dominant clonotypes were again the most abundant among CD3+CD56-NKG2C+ cells in four donors, at 28.3-60.1%. Whether the expanded NKG2C-expressing T cell clones were specific for HCMV antigens remained unclear. The study sequenced eight donors, all healthy volunteers chosen at random: three men and five women. HCMV-specific IgG was detected in serum with a commercial ELISA kit to determine HCMV serostatus. For roughly 6 donors, bulk peripheral blood T-cell repertoires were also sequenced from unsorted PBMC. Reads were demultiplexed and grouped by UMI with MIGEC, and clonotypes were assembled and quantified with MiTCR. To exclude erroneous sequences, only TCR cDNA sequences supported by at least two reads were retained. The tcR package was used for downstream repertoire analysis, and clonotypes were matched between fractions using CDR3 nucleotide sequence together with V segment. VDJmatch was used to annotate antigen specificity against VDJdb, with one amino acid substitution allowed in CDR3.

Specimen: PBMCs. The clonotype was recovered from a woman under 30 in good health. Here the chain combines TRBV29-1 and TRBJ2-7; possibly the D gene is TRBD1, per 5 matching bases. The CDR3 corresponds to CSVEGDSYEQYF. The bases are TGCAGCGTTGAAGGCGACAGTTACGAGCAGTACTTC.